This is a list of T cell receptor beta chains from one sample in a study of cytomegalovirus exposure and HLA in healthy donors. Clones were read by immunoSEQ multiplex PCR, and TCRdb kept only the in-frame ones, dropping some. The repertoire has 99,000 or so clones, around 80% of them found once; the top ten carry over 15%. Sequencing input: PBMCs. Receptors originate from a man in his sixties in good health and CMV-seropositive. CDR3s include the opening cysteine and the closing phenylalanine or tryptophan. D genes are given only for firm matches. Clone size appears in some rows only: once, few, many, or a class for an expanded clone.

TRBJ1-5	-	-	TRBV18	TGTGCCAGCTCACCCCCCGGGGGTGGCAATCAGCCCCAGCATTTT	CASSPPGGGNQPQHF
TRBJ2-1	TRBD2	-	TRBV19	TGTGCCAGTAGTATTAGGCTAGCGGGGGGCTATAGGGATGAGCAGTTCTTC	CASSIRLAGGYRDEQFF
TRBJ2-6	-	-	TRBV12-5	TGTGCTAGTGGTTTCCTCGACAGCCTGCCGGTCCTGACTTTC	CASGFLDSLPVLTF
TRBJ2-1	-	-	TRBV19	TGTGCCAGTAGTATTCCCGGCGAGCAGGGCCAGTTCTTC	CASSIPGEQGQFF
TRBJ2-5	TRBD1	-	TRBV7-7	TGTGCTAGCAGCTCCGACAGGGGAGAGACCCAGTACTTC	CASSSDRGETQYF
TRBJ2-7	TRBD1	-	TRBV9	TGTGCCAGCAGCCCGCGGACAGGTACTGACTACGAGCAGTACTTC	CASSPRTGTDYEQYF
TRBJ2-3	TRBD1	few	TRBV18	TGTGCCAGCTCACCGGTGGGACAGGGGGCCCCTAGCACAGATACGCAGTATTTT	CASSPVGQGAPSTDTQYF
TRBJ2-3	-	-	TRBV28	TGTGCCACTTGGGGGCCAAGGGGAACTTACACAGATACGCAGTATTTT	CATWGPRGTYTDTQYF
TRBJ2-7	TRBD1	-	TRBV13	TGTGCCAGCAGCATAAACAGGGGCAGCCCCTACGAGCAGTACTTC	CASSINRGSPYEQYF
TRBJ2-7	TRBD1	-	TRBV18	TGTGCCAGCTCACCAGGGACAGGGTTTGGGGAGCAGTACTTC	CASSPGTGFGEQYF
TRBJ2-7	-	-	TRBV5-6	TGTGCCAGCACCCCAGAAGGACACCAAGTTTCCTACGAGCAGTACTTC	CASTPEGHQVSYEQYF
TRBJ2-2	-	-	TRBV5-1	TGCGCCAGCTCTCGGGAGACCGGGGAGCTGTTTTTT	CASSRETGELFF
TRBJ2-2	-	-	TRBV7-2	TGTGCCAGCAGCTTACCAGACTGGAGCGCCCCCGGGGAGCTGTTTTTT	CASSLPDWSAPGELFF
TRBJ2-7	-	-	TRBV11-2	TGTGCCAGCAGCCACGACATGCCCTACGAGCAGTACTTC	CASSHDMPYEQYF
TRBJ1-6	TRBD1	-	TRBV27	TGTGCCAGCAGTTTTCCAGGGGGTAACTCACCCCTCCACTTT	CASSFPGGNSPLHF
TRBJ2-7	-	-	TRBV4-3	TGCGCCAGCAGCCAAGATGGCAGGGGGGCCTACGAGCAGTACTTC	CASSQDGRGAYEQYF
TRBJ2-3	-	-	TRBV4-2	TGTGCCAGCAGCCAAGACGACTACCGCACAGATACGCAGTATTTT	CASSQDDYRTDTQYF
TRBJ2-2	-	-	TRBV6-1	TGTGCCAGCAGTGAAGATTTGGGGGCGGTAGGCGGGGAGCTGTTTTTT	CASSEDLGAVGGELFF
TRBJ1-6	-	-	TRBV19	TGTGCCAGTAGTATTGCTCGAGGGATTCATTCACCCCTCCACTTT	CASSIARGIHSPLHF
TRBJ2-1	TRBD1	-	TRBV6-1	TGTGCCAGCAGTCACCGGGACAGGGGTCAACGGGAGCAGTTCTTC	CASSHRDRGQREQFF
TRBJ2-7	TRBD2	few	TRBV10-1	TGCGCCAGCATCGGGCCTAGCGGGGGAGACGAGCAGTACTTC	CASIGPSGGDEQYF
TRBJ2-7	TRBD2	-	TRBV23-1	TGCGCCAGCAGTCAATCGTGGAGGGACTATAACGACGAGCAGTACTTC	CASSQSWRDYNDEQYF
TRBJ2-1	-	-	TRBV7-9	TGTGCCAGCAGCTCCCTAGGAGGAGGGAGCTCCTACAATGAGCAGTTCTTC	CASSSLGGGSSYNEQFF
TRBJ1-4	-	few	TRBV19	TGTGCCAGTAGGATTGACAGTAATGAAAAACTGTTTTTT	CASRIDSNEKLFF
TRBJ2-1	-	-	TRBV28	TGTGCCAGCAGCTTTCTACGGTACAATGAGCAGTTCTTC	CASSFLRYNEQFF
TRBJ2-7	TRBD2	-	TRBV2	TGTGCCAGCAGTGATCGACTAGCGAGCTCCTACGAGCAGTACTTC	CASSDRLASSYEQYF
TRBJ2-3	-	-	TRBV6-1	TGTGCCAGCAGTGAAGCGTGGCCTCGCACAGATACGCAGTATTTT	CASSEAWPRTDTQYF
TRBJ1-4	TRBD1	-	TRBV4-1	TGCGCCAGCACACCCGGAGAGGGGACAGGCGGAAAACTGTTTTTT	CASTPGEGTGGKLFF
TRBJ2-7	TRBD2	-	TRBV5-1	TGCGCCAGCAGCGTGCGGGGAGGGTATTACTACGAGCAGTACTTC	CASSVRGGYYYEQYF
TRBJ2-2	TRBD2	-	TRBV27	TGTGCCAGCAGTCCGCGCCCGGGACTAGCGGGGGGGCTTAGCGGGGAGCTGTTTTTT	CASSPRPGLAGGLSGELFF
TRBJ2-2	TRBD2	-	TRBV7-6	TGTGCCAGCAGCTTAGCTCCAGCGGGGCGGATTGGTACCGGGGAGCTGTTTTTT	CASSLAPAGRIGTGELFF
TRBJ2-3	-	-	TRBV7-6	TGTGCCAGCAGCTTAGGGTTTACTAGCACAGATACGCAGTATTTT	CASSLGFTSTDTQYF
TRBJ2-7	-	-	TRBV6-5	TGTGCCAGCAGTTTGTCCGGGTGGATTTACGAGCAGTACTTC	CASSLSGWIYEQYF
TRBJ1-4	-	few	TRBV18	TGTGCCAGCTCACCAACACGGGAGGAAAAACTGTTTTTT	CASSPTREEKLFF
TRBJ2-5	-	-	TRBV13	TGTGCCAGCAGCTTAGGCCTAAGGGGCCCGGTGGGGCAAGAGACCCAGTACTTC	CASSLGLRGPVGQETQYF
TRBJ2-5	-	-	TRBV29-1	TGCAGCGTTGGCAAGGCCGGGGAGACCCAGTACTTC	CSVGKAGETQYF
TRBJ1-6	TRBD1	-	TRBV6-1	TGTGCCAGCAGTGAAGTCAGGGGGAATTCACCCCTCCACTTT	CASSEVRGNSPLHF
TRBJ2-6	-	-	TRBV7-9	TGTGCCAGCAGCCCATACAGCTCTGGGGCCAACGTCCTGACTTTC	CASSPYSSGANVLTF
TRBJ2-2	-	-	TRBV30	TGTGCCTGGAGTGTAACTAGTCGGACCGGGGAGCTGTTTTTT	CAWSVTSRTGELFF
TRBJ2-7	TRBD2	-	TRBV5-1	TGCGCCAGCAGCTACAATGGGGGGGTGGGATACGAGCAGTACTTC	CASSYNGGVGYEQYF
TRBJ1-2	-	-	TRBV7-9	TGTGCCAGCAGACCCGGGGGGCTAGATTATGGCTACACCTTC	CASRPGGLDYGYTF
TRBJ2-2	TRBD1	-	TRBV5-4	TGTGCCAGCAGCTCATTGGACAGGGGCGGGACCGGGGAGCTGTTTTTT	CASSSLDRGGTGELFF
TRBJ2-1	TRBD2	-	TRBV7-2	TGTGCCAGCAGCACCGGACTAGCGGGGGGTGGTGAGCAGTTCTTC	CASSTGLAGGGEQFF
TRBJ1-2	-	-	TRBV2	TGTGCCAGCGGGGGGGGGCAGGGACGGAACTATGGCTACACCTTC	CASGGGQGRNYGYTF